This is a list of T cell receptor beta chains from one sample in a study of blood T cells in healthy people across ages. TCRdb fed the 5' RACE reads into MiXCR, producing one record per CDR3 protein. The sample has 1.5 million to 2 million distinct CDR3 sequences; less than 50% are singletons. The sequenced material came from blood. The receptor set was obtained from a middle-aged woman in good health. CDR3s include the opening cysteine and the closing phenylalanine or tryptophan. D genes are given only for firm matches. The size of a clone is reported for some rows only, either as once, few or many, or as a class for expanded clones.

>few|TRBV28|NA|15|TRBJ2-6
TGTGCCAGCCGTCGACCGTTCTCTGGGGCCAACGTCCTGACTTTC
CASRRPFSGANVLTF
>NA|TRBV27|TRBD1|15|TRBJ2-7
TGTGCCAGCAGTCCTACCCCGACAGGGACCTACGAGCGGTACTTC
CASSPTPTGTYERYF
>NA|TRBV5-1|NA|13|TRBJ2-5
TGCGCCAGTCACCGGGGGTACCAAGAGACCCAGTACTTC
CASHRGYQETQYF
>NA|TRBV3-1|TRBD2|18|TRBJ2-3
TGTGCCAGCAGCCAGACTAGCGGGGGCCCTTATAGCACAGATACGCAGTATTTT
CASSQTSGGPYSTDTQYF
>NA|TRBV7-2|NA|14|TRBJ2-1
TGTGCCAGCAGCTTGGGGACATCCGCTGGTGAGCAGTTCTTC
CASSLGTSAGEQFF
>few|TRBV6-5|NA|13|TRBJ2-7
TGTGCCAGCACCCCAAATGGAGGTTACGAGCAGTACTTC
CASTPNGGYEQYF
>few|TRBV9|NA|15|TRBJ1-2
TGTGCCAGCAGCATCCCTCGGGACATCGGGGATGGCTACACCTTC
CASSIPRDIGDGYTF
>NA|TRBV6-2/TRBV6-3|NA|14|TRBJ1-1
TGTGCCAGCAGTTACTGGTCTCTGAACACTGAAGCTTTCTTT
CASSYWSLNTEAFF
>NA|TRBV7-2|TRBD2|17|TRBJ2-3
TGTGCCAGCAGCCCCCTCCGTAGTAGCGGGAGCACAGATACGCAGTATTTT
CASSPLRSSGSTDTQYF
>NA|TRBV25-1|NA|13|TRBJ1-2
TGTGCCAGCAGTGAAGTGGCAGGGGAAGACTACACCTTC
CASSEVAGEDYTF
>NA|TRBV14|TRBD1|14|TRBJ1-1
TGTGCCAGCAGCCTTCGGACAGGACGAACTGAAGCTTTCTTT
CASSLRTGRTEAFF
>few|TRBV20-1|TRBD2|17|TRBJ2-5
TGCAGTGCTAGAGACCTGACTAGCGGGGGGTGGGGTACGGCCCAGTACTTC
CSARDLTSGGWGTAQYF
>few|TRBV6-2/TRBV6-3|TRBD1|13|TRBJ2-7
TGTGCCAGCAGATGGGACAGCTCCTACGAGCAGTACTTC
CASRWDSSYEQYF
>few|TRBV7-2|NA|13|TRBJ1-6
TGTGCCAGCAGCGGCTACTTGGCGCAGAACCTCCACTTT
CASSGYLAQNLHF
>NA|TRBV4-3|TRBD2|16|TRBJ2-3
TGCGCCAGCAGCCTCCAGCGGGGAGAAAGCACAGATACGCAGTATTTT
CASSLQRGESTDTQYF
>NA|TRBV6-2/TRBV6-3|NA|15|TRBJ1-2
TGTGCCAGCAGTTATGTGGCAGCTAGTCGCTATGGCTACACCTTC
CASSYVAASRYGYTF
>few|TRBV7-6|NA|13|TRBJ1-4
TGTGCCAGCAGCTTAGACCGGGGCGAAAAACTGTTTTTT
CASSLDRGEKLFF
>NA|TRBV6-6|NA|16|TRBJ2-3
TGTGCCAGCAGTTACGGGGTGGGACATAACACAGATACGCAGTATTTT
CASSYGVGHNTDTQYF
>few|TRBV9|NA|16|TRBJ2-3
TGTGCCAGCATCCCCGTGGTCCCTAGCGCGGCAGATACGCAGTATTTT
CASIPVVPSAADTQYF
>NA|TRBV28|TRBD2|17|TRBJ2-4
TGTGCCAGCAGTTGGACTAGCGGGTTATATTACAAAAACATTCAGTACTTC
CASSWTSGLYYKNIQYF
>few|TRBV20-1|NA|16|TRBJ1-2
TGCAGTGCTAGAGTACCCCTGAGAGGCGGAAACTATGGCTACACCTTC
CSARVPLRGGNYGYTF
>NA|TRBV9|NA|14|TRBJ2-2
TGTGCCAGCAGCGGAGGAGGGGGGACCGGGGAGCTGTTTTTT
CASSGGGGTGELFF
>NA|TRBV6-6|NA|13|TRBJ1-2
TGTGCCAGCAGTTACCCAGGGGAAGGAGGCTACACCTTC
CASSYPGEGGYTF
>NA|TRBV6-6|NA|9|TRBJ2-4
TGTGCCTTTAAAAACATTCAGTACTTC
CAFKNIQYF
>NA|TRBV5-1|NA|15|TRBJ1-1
TGCGCCAGCAAGGTCGACAACTATAGGATCGCTGAAGCTTTCTTT
CASKVDNYRIAEAFF
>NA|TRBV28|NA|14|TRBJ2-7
TGTGCCAGCAGTCCCCCCCAGGGGTCCTACGAGCAGTACTTC
CASSPPQGSYEQYF
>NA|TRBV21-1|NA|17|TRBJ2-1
TGTGCCAGCAGCCTAAGGTATGGGAGACGCTCCTACAATGAGCAGTTCTTC
CASSLRYGRRSYNEQFF
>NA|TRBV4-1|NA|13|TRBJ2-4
TGCGCCAGCAGCCAAGATACGGGAAACATTCAGTACTTC
CASSQDTGNIQYF
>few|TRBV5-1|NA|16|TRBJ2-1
TGCGCCAGCAGCTCTTACTCGGGACATATTAACAATGAGCAGTTCTTC
CASSSYSGHINNEQFF
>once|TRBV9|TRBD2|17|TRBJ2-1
TGTGCCAGCAGCGGGGGACTAGCGGGGGGGTTTCACAATGAGCAGTTCTTC
CASSGGLAGGFHNEQFF
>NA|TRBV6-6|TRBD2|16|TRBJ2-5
TGTGCCAGCAGGACTAGCGGGGGGGCCGTTTCAGAGACCCAGTACTTC
CASRTSGGAVSETQYF
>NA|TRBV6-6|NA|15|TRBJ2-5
TGTGCCAGCAGTTGGGTACAGCCATTTCAAGAGACCCAGTACTTC
CASSWVQPFQETQYF
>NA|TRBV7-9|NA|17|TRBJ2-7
TGTGCCAGCAGCTTAGGCATGGACACTTACGCAACCTACGAGCAGTACTTC
CASSLGMDTYATYEQYF
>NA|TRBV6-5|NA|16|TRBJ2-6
TGTGCCAGCAGTTCGCCGACAGCCTCTGGGGCCAACGTCCTGACTTTC
CASSSPTASGANVLTF
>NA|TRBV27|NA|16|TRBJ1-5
TGTGCCAGCAGTCCCAGCGAGGGCGAGGAACATCGGCCCCAGCATTTT
CASSPSEGEEHRPQHF
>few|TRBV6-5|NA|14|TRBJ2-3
TGTGCCAGCAGCCGTCGGGTTAGCACAGATACGCAGTATTTT
CASSRRVSTDTQYF
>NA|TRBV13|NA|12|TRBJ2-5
TGTGCCAGCAGCTCACAGGCGGAGACCCAGTACTTC
CASSSQAETQYF
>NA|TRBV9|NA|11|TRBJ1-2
TGTGCCAGCAGCGTAGTTGATGGCTACACCTTC
CASSVVDGYTF
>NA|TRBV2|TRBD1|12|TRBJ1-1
TGTGCCAGCAGATTCAGGGGGTCTGAAGCTTTCTTT
CASRFRGSEAFF
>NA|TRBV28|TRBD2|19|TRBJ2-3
TGTGCCGGCAGTCACGGCGCACTAGCGGGGGGGCTCGACACAGATACGCAGTATTTT
CAGSHGALAGGLDTDTQYF
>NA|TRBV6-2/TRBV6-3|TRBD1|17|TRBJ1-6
TGTGCCAGCAGTTACTACATGACAGGGCGGTCCGATTCACCCCTCCACTTT
CASSYYMTGRSDSPLHF
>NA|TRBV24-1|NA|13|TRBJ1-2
TGTGCCACCAGTGCGGGGGTAAGCTATGGCTACACCTTC
CATSAGVSYGYTF
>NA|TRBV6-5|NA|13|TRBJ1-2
TGTGCCAGCACCAAACAGGGTTCCTATGGCTACACCTTC
CASTKQGSYGYTF
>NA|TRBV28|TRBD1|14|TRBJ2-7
TGTGCCAGCAGTCCACAGGGGGCACGATACGAGCAGTACTTC
CASSPQGARYEQYF
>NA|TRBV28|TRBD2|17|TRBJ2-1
TGTGCCAGCAGTTTTAGTTTTGAGACTAGCGTTTACAATGAGCAGTTCTTC
CASSFSFETSVYNEQFF
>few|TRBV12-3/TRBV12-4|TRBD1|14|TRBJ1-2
TGTGCCAGCAGTTTTCGGACAGGGGGTCTCGGCTACACCTTC
CASSFRTGGLGYTF
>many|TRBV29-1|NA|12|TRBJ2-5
TGCAGCGTTCCGGACTACCAAGAGACCCAGTACTTC
CSVPDYQETQYF
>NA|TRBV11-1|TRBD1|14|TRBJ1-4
TGTGCCAGCAGCCGGGACAGACAAAATGAAAAACTGTTTTTT
CASSRDRQNEKLFF
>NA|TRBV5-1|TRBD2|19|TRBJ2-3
TGCGCCAGCAGCTCCGGTCTAGCGGGGGGAAGCCCTAGCACAGATACGCAGTATTTT
CASSSGLAGGSPSTDTQYF
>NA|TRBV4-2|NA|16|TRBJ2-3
TGTGCCAGCAGCCAAGATGAGCTAACTAGCACAGATACGCAGTATTTT
CASSQDELTSTDTQYF
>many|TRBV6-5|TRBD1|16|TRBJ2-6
TGTGCCAGCAGTTACTACAGGGGCTCTGGGGCCAACGTCCTGACTTTC
CASSYYRGSGANVLTF
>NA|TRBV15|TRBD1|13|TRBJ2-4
TGTGCCACCAGGACGGGACAGGGTGGCATTCAGTACTTC
CATRTGQGGIQYF
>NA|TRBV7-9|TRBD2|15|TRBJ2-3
TGTGCCAGCAGCGCCCTAGCGGGGATCACAGATACGCAGTATTTT
CASSALAGITDTQYF
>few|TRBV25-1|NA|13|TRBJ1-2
TGTGCCAGCAGTGAATGGGCAGGGCCGGGCTACACCTTC
CASSEWAGPGYTF
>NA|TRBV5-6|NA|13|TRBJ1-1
TGTGCCAGCAGCTTGCCCCTCGGGACTGAAGCTTTCTTT
CASSLPLGTEAFF
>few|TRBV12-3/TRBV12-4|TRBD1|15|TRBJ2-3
TGTGCCAGCAGCAAAGCGACAGGGAGCACAGATACGCAGTATTTT
CASSKATGSTDTQYF
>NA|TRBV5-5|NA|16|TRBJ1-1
TGTGCCAGCAGCTTGGGCCCCGGAATGGGGAACACTGAAGCTTTCTTT
CASSLGPGMGNTEAFF